This T cell receptor beta chain appears in the sequencing data of a study of T cells in Graves' hyperthyroidism and ophthalmopathy. From RNA transcripts, TCR beta CDR3 regions were amplified. The primer set for the first-round RT-PCR of the TCR CDR3 was HTBI. TCRdb recomputed calls from the multiplex PCR reads with MiXCR, one row per CDR3 protein. The sample includes 600,000 or so distinct CDR3 sequences, about 14% of them seen just once. In the ophthalmopathy cohort, Clinical Activity Score was at least 3, NOSPECS grade at least 4, and duration under 3 months. CDR1 and CDR2 from the germline V gene are SGDLS and YYNGEE. The CDR3 has 14 amino acids. Trimming took off 4 bases at V and 4 bases at J, with 15 bases between the two ends. This clonotype has only a few counts.

Sequencing was carried out using blood. This TCR was recovered from a woman between 50 and 59 years old with Graves' ophthalmopathy. The chain employs TRBV9 and TRBJ2-7; unclear D gene. CDR3 nucleotides: TGTGCCAGCAGCCCGCGGTCCAACTTTTACGAGCAGTACTTC. This encodes CASSPRSNFYEQYF.